These 30 T cell receptor beta chains were sequenced from one sample in a study of blood T cell repertoires in COVID-19. Produced via immunoSEQ multiplex PCR; TCRdb's table is partial and in-frame only. The data show a few hundred thousand clones, with 70% to 90% seen just once and approximately 2.6% held by the top ten. Sequencing was carried out using peripheral blood. These receptors were obtained from a man aged 45 to 65 who had recovered from COVID-19.

The chain couples TRBV28 to TRBJ1-4; TRBD1 might be the D (6 bases). In germline, CDR1 is MDHEN, CDR2 SYDVKM. V was cut by 5 bases and J by 8 bases, with 15 bases left in between. CDR3 length: 14 amino acids. As DNA, the CDR3 is TGTGCCAGCAGTAGAACAGGGTTCAGGGAAAAACTGTTTTTT. Its protein product is CASSRTGFREKLFF.

This chain links TRBV6-6 with TRBJ1-2; TRBD1 aligns across 10 bases. There are 15 residues in the CDR3. CDR1 and CDR2 (germline): MNHNY, SVGAGI (reference sequence). The V and J ends lost 0 bases and 4 bases, in that order; junction bases with no gene match: 2. CDR3 in DNA: TGTGCCAGCAGTTACTCGGGGACAGGGGTCTATGGCTACACCTTC. Translation: CASSYSGTGVYGYTF.

On this clone: One end of the junction varies from germline; a read error may be responsible. The chain employs TRBV28 and TRBJ1-3; tentative D call: TRBD1 (6 bases). Germline V CDR1 and CDR2: MDHEN, SYDVKM. This CDR3 spans 15 amino acids. CDR3 protein: CASSLDRTSGNAIYF. The CDR3 nucleotides are TGTGCCAGCAGTTTAGACAGGACCTCTGGAAACGCCATATATTTT.

On this clone: The same CDR3 is also encoded by other DNA sequences in this sample. V and J are TRBV18 and TRBJ2-3; possibly TRBD2 for D (6 bases). Trimming removed 3 bases at V and 6 bases at J, with 10 bases between. Looked up from germline, CDR1 is KGHSH and CDR2 is LQKENI. The CDR3 runs to 13 residues. This chain's CDR3 is CASSPRGTDTQYF. The CDR3 nucleotides read TGTGCCAGCTCACCTCGGGGGACTGATACGCAGTATTTT.

J is TRBJ1-2 and V is TRBV29-1; a weak D match, TRBD1 (5 bases). The CDR3 runs 13 residues. CDR1 is SQVTM, CDR2 ANQGSEA, per germline. Deletions cut 0 bases from V and 7 bases from J, with 12 bases between. For the CDR3, the DNA is TGCAGCGTTGAAGAGGGGCGGGGACGTGGCTACACCTTC. It is translated as CSVEEGRGRGYTF.

V usage is TRBV9 and J usage is TRBJ1-2, with 9 positions matching TRBD1. Trimming cost V 1 base and J 2 bases; bases outside gene matches: 3. Germline V lookup: CDR1 SGDLS, CDR2 YYNGEE. There are 15 residues in the CDR3. The CDR3 here is CASSVNGQGNYGYTF. The CDR3, as DNA: TGTGCCAGCAGCGTAAACGGACAGGGGAACTATGGCTACACCTTC.

This clone was seen a few times. The CDR3 loop is CASSQTSSTDTQYF. The CDR3 DNA is TGTGCCAGCAGCCAAACTTCTAGCACAGATACGCAGTATTTT. The V gene is TRBV3-1 (or the pseudogene TRBV3-2), the J gene TRBJ2-3, with D uncertain. Germline-derived CDR1 and CDR2 are LGHDT and YNNKEL (reference sequence). The length of the CDR3 is 14 residues. V lost 2 bases and J 0 bases, leaving 6 bases between the germline ends.

This chain joins TRBV11-3 and TRBJ2-7, with 8 bases matching TRBD1. Germline V gene sequence: CDR1 SGHNT, CDR2 YENEEA. V was clipped by 5 bases and J by 2 bases; unmatched bases: 8. The length of the CDR3 is 15 residues. CDR3 protein: CASSPGQGTTYEQYF. CDR3 DNA: TGTGCCAGCAGCCCCGGACAGGGAACCACCTACGAGCAGTACTTC.

This rearrangement joins TRBV27 to TRBJ2-7, with 9 bases aligning to TRBD1. J was trimmed by 5 bases and V by 6 bases; bases with no gene match: 11. Germline V gene data show CDR1 as MNHEY and CDR2 as SMNVEV (reference sequence). The CDR3 contains 15 residues. The DNA for the CDR3 is TGTGCCAGCAGAGGTACCGGGACAGGGCGGGACGAGCAGTACTTC. Translation: CASRGTGTGRDEQYF.

The chain carries TRBV12-3 or TRBV12-4 and TRBJ2-7; no firm D call. V lost 4 bases to trimming and J lost 8 bases, with 12 bases between them. The length of the CDR3 is 12 residues. CDR3 sequence reads: CASSSAPVKQYF. CDR3 nucleotides: TGTGCCAGCAGTTCAGCCCCGGTCAAGCAGTACTTC.

The rearrangement uses TRBV24-1 and TRBJ2-1, with 9 bases matching TRBD1. This CDR3 has 17 amino acids. The J segment lost 3 bases and the V segment lost 3 bases, leaving 8 bases of the junction unmatched. Germline-derived CDR1 and CDR2 are KGHDR and SFDVKD. The CDR3, as DNA: TGTGCCACCAGTGATCCCAACAGGGGGCTCTACTACAATGAGCAGTTCTTC. It encodes CATSDPNRGLYYNEQFF.

The genes are TRBV5-6 and TRBJ2-1; 14 nucleotides agree with TRBD2. Germline assignment: CDR1 SGHDT and CDR2 YYEEEE. V gave up 2 bases and J gave up 10 bases; unmatched junction bases: 11. There are 17 residues in the CDR3. CDR3 in DNA: TGTGCCAGCAGCTTAGCCAGACTAGCGGGAGGGCTAGGGGAGCAGTTCTTC. This translates into CASSLARLAGGLGEQFF.

The CDR3 loop is CASSQNWGANVLTF. CDR3 bases: TGTGCCAGCAGCCAAAACTGGGGGGCCAACGTCCTGACTTTC. The rearrangement uses TRBV3-1 (or the pseudogene TRBV3-2) and TRBJ2-6, with D unresolved. From germline, CDR1 is LGHDT and CDR2 YNNKEL (reference sequence). V lost 2 bases and J 4 bases, leaving 6 bases between the germline ends. The CDR3 totals 14 residues.

The CDR3 reads CASSYSGQGNTEAFF. The DNA of the CDR3 is TGTGCCAGCAGTTACTCGGGACAGGGGAACACTGAAGCTTTCTTT. The genes are TRBV6-5 and TRBJ1-1; 9 bases are shared with TRBD1. The germline V gene has CDR1 MNHEY and CDR2 SVGAGI. This CDR3 contains 15 residues. V gave up 0 bases and J gave up 1 base; unmatched junction bases: 0.

The chain is built from TRBV19 and TRBJ1-1; 7 bases fit TRBD1. Germline V gene sequence: CDR1 LNHDA, CDR2 SQIVND (reference sequence). V lost 4 bases to trimming and J lost 5 bases; unmatched junction nucleotides: 13. The CDR3 extends over 16 amino acids. The CDR3 reads CASSRWQGVVRTEAFF. The CDR3 nucleotides are TGTGCCAGTAGTAGATGGCAGGGGGTAGTGAGGACTGAAGCTTTCTTT.

The rearrangement joins TRBV3-1 (or the pseudogene TRBV3-2) to TRBJ1-1; D is unclear. The CDR3 sequence is 17 residues long. Germline V CDR1 and CDR2: LGHDT, YNNKEL (reference sequence). V dropped 3 bases and J dropped 6 bases, with 23 bases sitting between them. CDR3 sequence reads: CASSQDLARSTVSEAFF. In DNA, the CDR3 is TGTGCCAGCAGCCAGGACCTAGCGCGATCTACGGTCTCTGAAGCTTTCTTT.

J is TRBJ1-2 and V is TRBV6-5; possible D gene TRBD1, 5 bases. Germline values: CDR1 MNHEY, CDR2 SVGAGI. This CDR3 contains 14 residues. With 5 bases removed from V and 1 base from J, the gap between germline ends came to 11 bases. The CDR3 loop is CASSLGQGNYGYTF. In nucleotides, the CDR3 is TGTGCCAGCAGTCTTGGGCAGGGTAACTATGGCTACACCTTC.

The chain combines TRBV4-1 with TRBJ2-3; D is possibly TRBD2 (5 bases). With 8 bases removed from V and 2 bases from J, the gap between germline ends came to 17 bases. Germline V gene lookup returns CDR1 MGHRA and CDR2 YSYEKL. The CDR3 loop spans 15 amino acids. In DNA, the CDR3 is TGCGCCAGCGCTCAAGAGGCGGGTTACACAGATACGCAGTATTTT. Amino acids: CASAQEAGYTDTQYF.

The chain joins TRBV5-4 to TRBJ1-5; TRBD1 aligns across 9 bases. Losses at the gene ends were 4 bases for V and 1 base for J; bases not matched to a gene: 3. The germline gives CDR1 SGHNT, CDR2 YYREEE (reference sequence). This CDR3 contains 15 residues. The CDR3 nucleotides read TGTGCCAGCAGCCAGGGACAGGGAAGCAATCAGCCCCAGCATTTT. Its protein is CASSQGQGSNQPQHF.

This CDR3 is CASSYTGQGQPQHF. Written as DNA, the CDR3 is TGTGCCAGCAGTTACACTGGACAGGGTCAGCCCCAGCATTTT. The genes are TRBV6-5 and TRBJ1-5; 8 nucleotides match TRBD1. With V trimmed by 2 bases and J by 6 bases, 3 bases remained unmatched. Germline loops: CDR1 MNHEY, CDR2 SVGAGI. The CDR3 covers 14 residues.

The chain is built from TRBV15 and TRBJ2-1; tentative D call: TRBD1 (5 bases). The ends were cut back, 1 base at V and 0 bases at J, with 19 bases in the middle. This CDR3 has 19 amino acids. Germline loops: CDR1 LNHNV, CDR2 YYDKDF (reference sequence). Written as DNA, the CDR3 is TGTGCCACCAGCAGAGGGGCCGCTACAGGTTTTAGCTCCTACAATGAGCAGTTCTTC. This sequence encodes CATSRGAATGFSSYNEQFF.

This chain joins TRBV7-8 and TRBJ2-1; perhaps TRBD1 as D (5 bases). The CDR3 runs to 15 residues. In germline, CDR1 is SGHVS, CDR2 FQNEAQ. Trimming removed 4 bases at V and 0 bases at J, with 10 bases between. As DNA, the CDR3 is TGTGCCAGCAGCTCCGGACAAATCTCCTACAATGAGCAGTTCTTC. It translates to CASSSGQISYNEQFF. The entire variable domain, with the rest obtained from reference TRBV7-8 and TRBJ2-1, is as follows: GAGVSQSPRYKVAKRGQDVALRCDPISGHVSLFWYQQALGQGPEFLTYFQNEAQLDKSGLPSDRFFAERPEGSVSTLKIQRTQQEDSAVYLCASSSGQISYNEQFFGPGTRLTVL.

This chain joins TRBV11-2 and TRBJ2-7; D is unresolved. Germline loops: CDR1 SGHAT, CDR2 FQNNGV. This CDR3 spans 13 amino acids. The V gene lost 1 base and the J gene lost 6 bases, with 10 bases spanning the gap. CDR3 sequence (DNA): TGTGCCAGCAGCTTAGGGAGACTCTCCGAGCAGTACTTC. It is translated as CASSLGRLSEQYF. Supplemented by reference TRBV11-2 and TRBJ2-7, the full variable domain reads EAGVAQSPRYKIIEKRQSVAFWCNPISGHATLYWYQQILGQGPKLLIQFQNNGVVDDSQLPKDRFSAERLKGVDSTLKIQPAKLEDSAVYLCASSLGRLSEQYFGPGTRLTVT.

The chain recombines TRBV29-1 with TRBJ2-2, with a weak D call TRBD2 (5 bases). CDR1 SQVTM and CDR2 ANQGSEA come from the germline V gene. The CDR3 is 12 amino acids. V was clipped by 7 bases and J by 4 bases, with 10 bases between them. In DNA form, the CDR3 reads TGCAGCGGTACTAGTCTCACCGGGGAGCTGTTTTTT. Residues: CSGTSLTGELFF.

The J gene is TRBJ2-5, the V gene TRBV6-5, with 9 bases that match TRBD1. The CDR3 consists of 13 residues. Trimming cost V 6 bases and J 4 bases; bases outside gene matches: 3. Looked up from germline, CDR1 is MNHEY and CDR2 is SVGAGI. CDR3 sequence reads: CASSQDRGETQYF. For the CDR3, the DNA is TGTGCCAGCAGCCAGGACAGGGGAGAGACCCAGTACTTC.

This clone was seen a single time. The chain carries TRBV2 and TRBJ2-1; TRBD2 is a possible D gene (5 bases). CDR3 length: 15 residues. Trimming cost V 4 bases and J 8 bases, with 18 bases left between them. Germline V lookup: CDR1 SNHLY, CDR2 FYNNEI. CDR3 protein: CASSGGRPPEHEQFF. The CDR3 DNA sequence: TGTGCCAGCAGTGGAGGGCGACCCCCCGAGCATGAGCAGTTCTTC.

The V and J genes are TRBV11-2 and TRBJ2-7; 13 bases are shared with TRBD2. CDR1 is SGHAT, CDR2 FQNNGV, per germline. The CDR3 consists of 15 residues. Trimming cost V 5 bases and J 3 bases; bases outside gene matches: 4. The CDR3 coding sequence is TGTGCCAGCAGCGGGGGACTAGCGGGAATCTACGAGCAGTACTTC. This sequence encodes CASSGGLAGIYEQYF. Full variable domain (remainder filled in from reference TRBV11-2 and TRBJ2-7): EAGVAQSPRYKIIEKRQSVAFWCNPISGHATLYWYQQILGQGPKLLIQFQNNGVVDDSQLPKDRFSAERLKGVDSTLKIQPAKLEDSAVYLCASSGGLAGIYEQYFGPGTRLTVT.

This chain links TRBV7-2 with TRBJ1-1; D perhaps matches TRBD1 (5 bases). Trimming took off 2 bases at V and 4 bases at J, with 14 bases between the two ends. The CDR3 length is 15 residues. Germline lookup yields CDR1 SGHTA and CDR2 FQGNSA. The CDR3 DNA sequence: TGTGCCAGCAGCTTACGGGGGGTGGTGGTCACTGAAGCTTTCTTT. It is translated as CASSLRGVVVTEAFF.

The V and J genes are TRBV6-6 and TRBJ2-7; 9 bases are shared with TRBD1. The CDR3 length is 14 residues. Germline V gene data show CDR1 as MNHNY and CDR2 as SVGAGI (reference sequence). V lost 6 bases, J lost 1 base, and 4 bases stayed unmatched. The CDR3 nucleotides are TGTGCCAGCAGGCGGGGACAGGGATCCTACGAGCAGTACTTC. Its translation is CASRRGQGSYEQYF.

The chain recombines TRBV11-2 with TRBJ1-6; 11 bases agree with TRBD1. Germline CDR1 is SGHAT and CDR2 is FQNNGV. Trimming removed 0 bases from V and 7 bases from J; junction bases left unmatched: 8. CDR3 length: 18 residues. CDR3 sequence: CASSLDGQGARLNSPLHF. The CDR3 nucleotides read TGTGCCAGCAGCTTAGACGGACAGGGGGCGCGTTTGAATTCACCCCTCCACTTT. Supplemented by reference TRBV11-2 and TRBJ1-6, the full variable domain reads EAGVAQSPRYKIIEKRQSVAFWCNPISGHATLYWYQQILGQGPKLLIQFQNNGVVDDSQLPKDRFSAERLKGVDSTLKIQPAKLEDSAVYLCASSLDGQGARLNSPLHFGNGTRLTVT.